The 27 T cell receptor beta chains given below trace back to one sample, sequenced in a study of cytomegalovirus exposure and HLA in healthy donors (dated by TCRdb to 2016 to 2017). The protocol used for the library was the immunoSEQ multiplex PCR assay. A mixture of 60 forward primers for TCR Vbeta segments and 13 reverse primers for TCR Jbeta segments was used in the multiplex PCR. The immuneACCESS repertoire file appears here via TCRdb, limited to in-frame rearrangements. These files lack a portion of the clones; in checked studies, under half of the deficit traces to unresolved V genes, and the cause of the others is not known. In all, the sample holds about 130,000 clones, and about 80% of those were seen once. Jointly, the top ten make up about 0.94% of the sample. Sequenced input: PBMCs. These TCRs come from a human donor in good health.

J is TRBJ2-5 and V is TRBV11-2; possible D gene TRBD2, 6 bases. The V end was cut by 4 bases, the J end by 5 bases, with 17 bases between. The CDR3 totals 15 residues. Germline lookup yields CDR1 SGHAT and CDR2 FQNNGV. The CDR3 sequence: CASSSFSGLKETQYF. Written as DNA, the CDR3 is TGTGCCAGCAGCTCCTTTTCGGGACTGAAGGAGACCCAGTACTTC.

This sequence joins TRBV2 and TRBJ2-2; no reliable D call. CDR1 is SNHLY and CDR2 is FYNNEI in the germline V gene. The CDR3 loop spans 13 amino acids. Trimming removed 11 bases at V and 4 bases at J, with 14 bases between. The DNA for the CDR3 is TGTGCCGCTACACAGAAAACCACCGGGGAGCTGTTTTTT. Its protein is CAATQKTTGELFF.

The chain is built from TRBV27 and TRBJ1-5; D is uncertain. V was shortened by 5 bases and J by 0 bases, with 11 bases between the two germline ends. CDR3 length: 15 amino acids. Germline CDR1 is MNHEY and CDR2 is SMNVEV (reference sequence). The CDR3 here is CASSPESYSNQPQHF. The CDR3 DNA reads TGTGCCAGCAGTCCTGAGAGCTATAGCAATCAGCCCCAGCATTTT.

The CDR3 region is CASSPGTGDLNEQFF. The CDR3 DNA reads as TGCGCCAGCAGCCCAGGGACAGGGGACCTAAATGAGCAGTTCTTC. V gene TRBV5-1 combines with J gene TRBJ2-1; 10 bases map to TRBD1. The J segment lost 7 bases and the V segment lost 4 bases, leaving 8 bases of the junction unmatched. Germline CDR1 SGHRS, CDR2 YFSETQ. The CDR3 has 15 amino acids. The whole variable domain, remainder taken from reference TRBV5-1 and TRBJ2-1, is KAGVTQTPRYLIKTRGQQVTLSCSPISGHRSVSWYQQTPGQGLQFLFEYFSETQRNKGNFPGRFSGRQFSNSRSEMNVSTLELGDSALYLCASSPGTGDLNEQFFGPGTRLTVL.

The chain combines TRBV2 with TRBJ1-5; no firm D call. This CDR3 spans 13 amino acids. Trimming removed 4 bases at V and 0 bases at J, with 4 bases between. Germline V gene lookup returns CDR1 SNHLY and CDR2 FYNNEI. The CDR3 DNA follows: TGTGCCAGCAGTGTTTATAGCAATCAGCCCCAGCATTTT. Its protein product is CASSVYSNQPQHF.

The CDR3 nucleotides are TGTGCCAGCAGTGTTCGGGAAAAACTGTTTTTT. This sequence encodes CASSVREKLFF. V and J are TRBV2 and TRBJ1-4; D is undetermined. V shed 4 bases and J shed 8 bases, with 5 bases lying between them. The CDR3 length is 11 residues. Germline V gene sequence: CDR1 SNHLY, CDR2 FYNNEI.

The rearrangement uses TRBV5-1 and TRBJ2-1; 9 bases map to TRBD2. The junction had 12 bases not matched to a gene; V was cut back by 4 bases and J by 7 bases. The CDR3 is 16 residues long. CDR1 and CDR2 (germline): SGHRS, YFSETQ. This CDR3 is CASSEGGGAGGNEQFF. The DNA for the CDR3 is TGCGCCAGCAGCGAGGGCGGGGGGGCCGGAGGGAATGAGCAGTTCTTC.

The V call is TRBV10-1, the J call TRBJ2-7, with 7 bases lining up with TRBD1. CDR3 size: 14 residues. Germline V gene lookup returns CDR1 WNHNN and CDR2 SYGVQD (reference sequence). The V segment lost 2 bases and the J segment 3 bases; nucleotides outside the gene matches: 4. CDR3 loop: CASSEGTVDYEQYF. CDR3 DNA sequence: TGCGCCAGCAGTGAGGGGACAGTAGACTACGAGCAGTACTTC.

This chain joins TRBV6-1 and TRBJ2-7, with a possible D match to TRBD2 (5 bases). Trimming removed 4 bases from V and 2 bases from J, with 9 bases in between. This CDR3 comprises 13 residues. Germline CDR1 reads MNHNS; CDR2 reads SASEGT. The CDR3 bases are TGTGCCAGCAGTGTCGGGGTTACCTACGAGCAGTACTTC. This translates into CASSVGVTYEQYF.

The chain carries TRBV27 and TRBJ1-1; D is perhaps TRBD1 (5 bases). This CDR3 is built from 17 residues. Per the germline V gene, CDR1 is MNHEY and CDR2 is SMNVEV (reference sequence). The V and J ends lost 5 bases and 0 bases respectively, with 19 bases between them. The CDR3 sequence: CASSPEGQGGMNTEAFF. CDR3 sequence (DNA): TGTGCCAGCAGTCCTGAGGGGCAGGGAGGCATGAACACTGAAGCTTTCTTT.

This clone appeared a few times. V is TRBV4-1 and J is TRBJ2-7; 10 positions agree with TRBD1. The CDR3 has 16 amino acids. J gave up 4 bases and V 3 bases, and 9 bases lay outside the gene matches. The germline gives CDR1 MGHRA, CDR2 YSYEKL. The CDR3 loop reads CASSQSRDRGLYEQYF. The CDR3, as DNA: TGCGCCAGCAGCCAGTCTCGGGACAGGGGACTTTACGAGCAGTACTTC.

There are a few counts of this clone. The chain has TRBV6-1 and TRBJ1-1; D remains ambiguous. Germline CDR1 MNHNS, CDR2 SASEGT. The CDR3 contains 12 residues. V lost 7 bases and J lost 0, with 6 bases in between. The CDR3 coding sequence is TGTGCCAGCACACTAATGAACACTGAAGCTTTCTTT. Amino acid sequence: CASTLMNTEAFF.

This sequence joins TRBV27 and TRBJ2-7; TRBD1 matches at 12 bases. The germline gives CDR1 MNHEY, CDR2 SMNVEV (reference sequence). V gave up 8 bases and J gave up 6 bases; unmatched junction bases: 11. The CDR3 extends over 15 amino acids. CDR3 nucleotide sequence: TGTGCCAGCGGATCCCTGGGACAGGGGGCAATCGAGCAGTACTTC. Translating gives CASGSLGQGAIEQYF.

Concerning this clone itself: One junction end disagrees with the germline gene, perhaps due to a read error. The V call is TRBV7-9, the J call TRBJ1-1; D is unclear. CDR1 SEHNR and CDR2 FQNEAQ come from the germline V gene (reference sequence). CDR3 length: 16 amino acids. CDR3 region: CSSSSNRWGENTEAFF. In DNA, the CDR3 is TGTTCCAGCAGCTCTAACCGGTGGGGAGAGAACACTGAAGCTTTCTTT.

The chain links TRBV6-6 to TRBJ1-2; maybe TRBD1 (5 bases). The germline V gene encodes CDR1 MNHNY and CDR2 SVGAGI (reference sequence). The CDR3 length is 15 residues. V was clipped by 0 bases and J by 4 bases, with 12 bases between them. CDR3 loop: CASSYSMNRLYGYTF. CDR3 sequence (DNA): TGTGCCAGCAGTTACTCGATGAACAGGCTCTATGGCTACACCTTC.

The chain couples TRBV21-1 to TRBJ2-3; TRBD1 is taken as the D call from the table, unchecked against the DNA. TRBV21-1 is a pseudogene locus. The CDR3 length is 18 residues. The CDR3 is CASSKDGTGPPSTDTQYF. The CDR3 nucleotides are TGTGCCAGCAGCAAAGATGGGACAGGACCCCCTAGCACAGATACGCAGTATTTT.

The rearrangement links TRBV6-5 to TRBJ1-5, with a tentative D call TRBD1 (6 bases). The CDR3 is 15 amino acids. V gave up 0 bases and J gave up 4 bases, with 10 bases separating them. Germline loops: CDR1 MNHEY, CDR2 SVGAGI. The CDR3 region is CASSYSRGLNQPQHF. The CDR3 region has the DNA TGTGCCAGCAGTTACTCCAGGGGTTTAAATCAGCCCCAGCATTTT.

The chain recombines TRBV6-4 with TRBJ2-3, with D perhaps matching TRBD1 (5 bases). Per the germline V gene, CDR1 is MRHNA and CDR2 is SNTAGT. V was shortened by 6 bases and J by 0 bases, with 13 bases between the two germline ends. This CDR3 comprises 15 residues. The CDR3 bases are TGTGCCAGCAGCCGTTTCCCAGGGAGCACAGATACGCAGTATTTT. Its translation is CASSRFPGSTDTQYF.

The DNA for the CDR3 is TGTGCCAGCAGCCCGGCCCCAGGCACAGGCCTCGCCTACGAGCAGTACTTC. Translation gives CASSPAPGTGLAYEQYF. The chain recombines TRBV7-9 with TRBJ2-7; D perhaps matches TRBD1 (5 bases). The V end lost 5 bases, the J end lost 2 bases, and 22 bases lay between the germline ends. The germline CDR1 and CDR2 sequences are SEHNR and FQNEAQ (reference sequence). The CDR3 contains 17 residues.

V gene TRBV6-4 combines with J gene TRBJ2-3; 11 bases line up with TRBD2. Germline-derived CDR1 and CDR2 are MRHNA and SNTAGT. The V segment lost 2 bases and the J segment 3 bases; nucleotides outside the gene matches: 1. The CDR3 runs 15 residues. CDR3 residues: CASSDLAGGTDTQYF. CDR3 DNA sequence: TGTGCCAGCAGTGACCTAGCGGGGGGAACAGATACGCAGTATTTT.

The chain employs TRBV27 and TRBJ2-3; 11 bases match TRBD2. The CDR3 loop spans 16 amino acids. V shed 4 bases, J shed 11 bases, and the junction held 14 bases outside the gene matches. Looked up from germline, CDR1 is MNHEY and CDR2 is SMNVEV (reference sequence). CDR3 sequence: CASSSTGTSGLIGQYF. The CDR3 coding sequence is TGTGCCAGCAGTTCGACCGGGACTAGCGGTCTCATAGGGCAGTATTTT.

The CDR3 is CASSSEGGQYF. CDR3 nucleotides: TGTGCCAGCAGCTCCGAGGGAGGGCAGTACTTC. The J gene is TRBJ2-7, the V gene TRBV7-9; D is perhaps TRBD2 (6 bases). The germline V and J ends were trimmed by 4 bases and 9 bases, with 10 bases remaining between them. The CDR3 spans 11 residues. The germline V gene has CDR1 SEHNR and CDR2 FQNEAQ (reference sequence).

The chain combines TRBV2 with TRBJ2-5; 10 bases fit TRBD2. Per germline, CDR1 SNHLY and CDR2 FYNNEI. V shed 7 bases and J 2 bases; nucleotides not matched to a gene: 13. The CDR3 length is 17 residues. In DNA form, the CDR3 reads TGTGCCAGCACCCCCCTAGCGGGGGAGAGCTTACAAGAGACCCAGTACTTC. Its protein is CASTPLAGESLQETQYF.

The J gene is TRBJ2-5, the V gene TRBV6-6, with D perhaps matching TRBD2 (5 bases). Trimming stripped 7 bases from V and 4 bases from J, with 13 bases between. Germline V gives CDR1 MNHNY, CDR2 SVGAGI (reference sequence). CDR3 length: 13 amino acids. CDR3: CASTLTRVETQYF. Here the CDR3 DNA reads TGTGCCAGCACCTTAACTAGAGTAGAGACCCAGTACTTC.

V and J are TRBV6-1 and TRBJ2-7; D gene uncertain. Germline CDR1 is MNHNS and CDR2 is SASEGT. The CDR3 totals 11 residues. V lost 7 bases, J lost 2 bases, and 6 bases lay in between. The CDR3 region has the DNA TGTGCCAGCATATCAGCCTACGAGCAGTACTTC. Encoded protein: CASISAYEQYF.

A few counts support this clone. The V and J genes are TRBV5-6 and TRBJ1-4; perhaps TRBD1 as D (6 bases). The germline V gene encodes CDR1 SGHDT and CDR2 YYEEEE. The CDR3 spans 16 residues. With 4 bases removed from V and 8 bases from J, the gap between germline ends came to 21 bases. CDR3 region: CASSHVGGGAPEKLFF. In DNA, the CDR3 is TGTGCCAGCAGCCATGTGGGGGGGGGCGCCCCCGAAAAACTGTTTTTT.

V usage is TRBV2 and J usage is TRBJ2-1, with a possible D match to TRBD1 (5 bases). Between the trimmed V and J ends, which lost 4 bases and 5 bases, there was a span of 15 bases. There are 15 residues in the CDR3. Germline assignment: CDR1 SNHLY and CDR2 FYNNEI. CDR3 in DNA: TGTGCCAGCAGTGTCCCCGCAGGCAGGGACAATGAGCAGTTCTTC. Translating it yields CASSVPAGRDNEQFF.